This TCR beta chain was captured by sequencing in a study of cytomegalovirus exposure and HLA in healthy donors. Findings of the study overall: Cytomegalovirus-associated TCR beta chains were listed, numbering over 150.

On this clone: Its antigen is not identified.

Sequencing was performed with immunoSEQ multiplex PCR; in TCRdb, only in-frame clones are kept and a portion is missing. This table holds 100,000 to 150,000 clones, around 90% found once. Unmatched junction bases numbered 9, after V lost 7 bases and J lost 3 bases. This CDR3 is 13 amino acids long. Germline V gives CDR1 SQVTM, CDR2 ANQGSEA. Sequenced sample: PBMCs. The receptor's source is a woman aged 18-29 years in good health and CMV-seronegative. The rearrangement links TRBV29-1 to TRBJ2-7, with 7 bases that match TRBD1. The CDR3 nucleotides are TGCAGCGCCTTACCCCGGACAGGCTACGAGCAGTACTTC. It yields the protein CSALPRTGYEQYF.